What follows is one T cell receptor beta chain and its context. The antigen is not known. A much larger clone differs by one base, so this may be a read error. Blood RNA originated from unsorted whole blood, with germline DNA additionally extracted. CDR3 length: 15 residues. This record comes from a study of tumor-infiltrating lymphocytes in primary liver carcinoma. Overall study findings and caveats: Blood trailed tumors significantly in top-250-clone fraction (p = 0.039).

Production of TCR beta cDNA used 500 ng total RNA together with a constant-region primer. For TCR beta, libraries were produced by three nested multiplex PCR rounds using slightly modified ARM-PCR. In the first two PCR rounds, TRBV1-TRBV30 forward primers were paired with a C-beta reverse primer, and each round lasted around 10 cycles. TCRdb analysed the multiplex PCR reads with MiXCR anew, one entry per CDR3 protein. The sample yields about 200,000 distinct CDR3 sequences, less than 65% seen once. This chain uses TRBV12-3 or TRBV12-4 with TRBJ1-6, with D possibly matching TRBD1 (5 bases). Specimen: peripheral blood. This TCR was sampled from a woman aged 55-70 years with primary liver carcinoma and hepatitis B virus infection. CDR3 sequence: CAGSLRDGYNSPLHF. The CDR3 DNA reads as TGTGCCGGCAGTTTGCGGGACGGCTATAATTCACCCCTCCACTTT.